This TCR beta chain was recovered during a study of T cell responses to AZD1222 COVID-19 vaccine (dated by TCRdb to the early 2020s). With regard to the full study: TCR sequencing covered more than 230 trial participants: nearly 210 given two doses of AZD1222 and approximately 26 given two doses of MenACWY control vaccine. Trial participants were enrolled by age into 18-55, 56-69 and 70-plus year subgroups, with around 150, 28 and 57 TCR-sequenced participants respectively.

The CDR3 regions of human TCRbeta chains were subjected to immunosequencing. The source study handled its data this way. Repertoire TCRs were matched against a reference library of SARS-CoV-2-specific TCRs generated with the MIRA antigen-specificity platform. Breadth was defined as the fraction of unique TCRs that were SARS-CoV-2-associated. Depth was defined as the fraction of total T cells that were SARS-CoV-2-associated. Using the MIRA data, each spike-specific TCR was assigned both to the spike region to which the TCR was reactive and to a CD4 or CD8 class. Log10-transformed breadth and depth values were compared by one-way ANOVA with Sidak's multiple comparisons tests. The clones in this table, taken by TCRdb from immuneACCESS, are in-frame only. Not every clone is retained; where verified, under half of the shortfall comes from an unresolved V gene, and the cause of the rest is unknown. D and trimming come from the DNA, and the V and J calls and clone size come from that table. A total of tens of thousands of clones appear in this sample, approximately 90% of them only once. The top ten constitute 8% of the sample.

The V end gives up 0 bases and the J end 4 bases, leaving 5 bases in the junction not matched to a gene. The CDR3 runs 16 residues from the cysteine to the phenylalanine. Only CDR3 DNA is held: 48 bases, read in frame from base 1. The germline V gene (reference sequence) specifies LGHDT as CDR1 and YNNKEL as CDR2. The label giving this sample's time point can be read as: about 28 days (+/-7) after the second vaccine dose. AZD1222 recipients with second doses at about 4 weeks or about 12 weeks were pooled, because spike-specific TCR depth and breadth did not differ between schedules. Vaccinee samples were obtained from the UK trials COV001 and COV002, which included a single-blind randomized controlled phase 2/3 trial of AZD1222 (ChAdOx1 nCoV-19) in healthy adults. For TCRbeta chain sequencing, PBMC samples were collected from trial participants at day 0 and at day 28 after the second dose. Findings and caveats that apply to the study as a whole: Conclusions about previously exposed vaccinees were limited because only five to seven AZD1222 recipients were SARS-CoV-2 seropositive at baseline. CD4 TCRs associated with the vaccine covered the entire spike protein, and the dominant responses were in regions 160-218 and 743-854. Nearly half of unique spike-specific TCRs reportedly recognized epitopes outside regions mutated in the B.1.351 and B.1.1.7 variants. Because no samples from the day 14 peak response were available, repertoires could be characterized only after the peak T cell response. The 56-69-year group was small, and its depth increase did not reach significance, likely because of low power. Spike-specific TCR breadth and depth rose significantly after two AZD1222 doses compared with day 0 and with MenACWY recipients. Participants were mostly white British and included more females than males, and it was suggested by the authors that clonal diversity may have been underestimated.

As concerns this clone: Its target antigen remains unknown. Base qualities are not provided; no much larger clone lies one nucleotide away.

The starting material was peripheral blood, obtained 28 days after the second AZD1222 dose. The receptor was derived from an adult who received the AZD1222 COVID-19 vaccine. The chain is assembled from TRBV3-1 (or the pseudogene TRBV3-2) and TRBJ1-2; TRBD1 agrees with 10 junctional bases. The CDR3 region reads CASSQDQDRGFYGYTF. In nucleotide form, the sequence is TGTGCCAGCAGCCAAGATCAGGACAGGGGGTTCTATGGCTACACCTTC.